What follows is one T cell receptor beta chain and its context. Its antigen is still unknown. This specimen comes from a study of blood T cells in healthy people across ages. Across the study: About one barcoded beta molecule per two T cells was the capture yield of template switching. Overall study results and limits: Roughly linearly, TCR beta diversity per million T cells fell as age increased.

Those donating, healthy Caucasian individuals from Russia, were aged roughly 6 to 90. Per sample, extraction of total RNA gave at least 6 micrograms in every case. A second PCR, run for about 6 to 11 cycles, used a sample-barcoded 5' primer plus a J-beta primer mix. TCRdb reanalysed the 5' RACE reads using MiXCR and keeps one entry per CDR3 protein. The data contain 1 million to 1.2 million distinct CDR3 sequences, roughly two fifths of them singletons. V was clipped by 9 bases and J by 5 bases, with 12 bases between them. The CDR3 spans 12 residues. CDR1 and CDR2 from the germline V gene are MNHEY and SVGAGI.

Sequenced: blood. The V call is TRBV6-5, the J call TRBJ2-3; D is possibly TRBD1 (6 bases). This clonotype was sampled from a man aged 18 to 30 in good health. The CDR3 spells CASIQGRDTQYF. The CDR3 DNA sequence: TGTGCCAGTATACAGGGCAGAGATACGCAGTATTTT.